These T cell receptor beta chains were read from a single sample in a study of CD8 T cells in ankylosing spondylitis. Each CDR3 protein gets one entry after TCRdb re-called the 5' RACE reads with MiXCR. This sample has fewer than 550,000 distinct CDR3 sequences; over 4% occur once, and the top ten carry under 4.5%. The source material was blood, either unsorted or a sorted T cell fraction (not recorded which). Receptors were obtained from a male donor with ankylosing spondylitis. CDR3s include the opening cysteine and the closing phenylalanine or tryptophan. Where a row states a size, it is once, few, many or the class of an expanded clone; other rows omit it.

J	V	size	CDR3
TRBJ2-5	TRBV20-1	.	CSARGRYNQETQYF
TRBJ2-1	TRBV5-8	few	CARQVGSYNEQFF
TRBJ2-1	TRBV4-3	few	CASSQLLNLAGGSYNEQFF
TRBJ2-3	TRBV9	many	CASSVGERGGRTQYF
TRBJ1-2	TRBV6-2/TRBV6-3	many	CASRYSGRTGYGYTF
TRBJ2-5	TRBV5-1	many	CASSLAPLGETQYF
TRBJ2-7	TRBV27	many	CASSLLRDSYEQYF
TRBJ2-7	TRBV7-2	.	CASSRRSGAHEQYF
TRBJ1-6	TRBV4-3	few	CASSQNPMGTNSPLHF
TRBJ1-6	TRBV15	many	CATSFGGQALYNSPLHF
TRBJ1-4	TRBV4-1	many	CASSQIRGGGEKLFF
TRBJ2-1	TRBV3-1	many	CASSQEGRVLQFF
TRBJ2-5	TRBV15	.	CATSSPGQETQYF
TRBJ1-1	TRBV7-2	.	CASSSSQTGYTEAFF
TRBJ2-5	TRBV7-6	many	CASSLALSWGVQETQYF
TRBJ2-1	TRBV7-9	many	CASSLVASGYNEQFF
TRBJ1-5	TRBV7-2	.	CASSRRQSNQPQHF
TRBJ1-5	TRBV20-1	few	CSAPLPSNQPQHF
TRBJ1-1	TRBV4-2	few	CASSQDLVARAFF
TRBJ2-1	TRBV20-1	many	CSARDWAEGSEQFF
TRBJ2-1	TRBV20-1	many	CSASGGTQDEQFF
TRBJ2-3	TRBV5-6	many	CASSSGLGHTDTQYF